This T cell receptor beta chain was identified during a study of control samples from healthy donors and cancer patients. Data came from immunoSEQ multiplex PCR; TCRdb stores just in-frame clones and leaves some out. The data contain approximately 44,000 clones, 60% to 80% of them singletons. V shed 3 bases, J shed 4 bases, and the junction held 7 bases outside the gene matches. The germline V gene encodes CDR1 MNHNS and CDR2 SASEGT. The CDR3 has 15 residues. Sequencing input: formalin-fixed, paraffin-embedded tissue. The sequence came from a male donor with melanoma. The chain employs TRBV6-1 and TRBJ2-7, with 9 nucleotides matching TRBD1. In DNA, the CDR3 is TGTGCCAGCAGTGACCGGACAGGGGAAGCTTACGAGCAGTACTTC. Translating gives CASSDRTGEAYEQYF.